What follows are 7 T cell receptor beta chains derived from one specimen sequenced in a study of blood T cell repertoires in COVID-19. The data were produced by immunoSEQ multiplex PCR, yet TCRdb's version contains in-frame clones alone and is incomplete. The sample consists of about 140,000 clones, approximately 85% of them appearing once. The source material was peripheral blood. These receptors all stem from a woman of 80 years or more with acute or convalescent COVID-19.

The CDR3 sequence is CATSRDLNSPLHF. CDR3 bases: TGTGCCACCAGCAGAGACCTGAATTCACCCCTCCACTTT. The gene calls are TRBV15 and TRBJ1-6; D unclear. Looked up from germline, CDR1 is LNHNV and CDR2 is YYDKDF (reference sequence). This CDR3 has 13 amino acids. Trimming took 0 bases from V and 7 from J, leaving 4 bases between them.

This clone turned up a few times. This chain connects TRBV6-6 to TRBJ1-1; 8 bases line up with TRBD1. Looked up from germline, CDR1 is MNHNY and CDR2 is SVGAGI (reference sequence). Losses at the gene ends were 2 bases for V and 5 bases for J; bases not matched to a gene: 4. CDR3 length: 14 amino acids. For the CDR3, the DNA is TGTGCCAGCAGTTACGGCCAGGGGGCGACTGAAGCTTTCTTT. It encodes CASSYGQGATEAFF.

The V gene is TRBV6-5, the J gene TRBJ2-5, with a tentative D call TRBD1 (6 bases). CDR1 is MNHEY and CDR2 is SVGAGI in the germline V gene. The ends were cut back, 7 bases at V and 2 bases at J, with 17 bases in the middle. The CDR3 is 15 amino acids. The CDR3 spells CASIRRQGPQETQYF. The CDR3 bases are TGTGCCAGCATCAGGAGGCAGGGGCCACAAGAGACCCAGTACTTC.

The rearrangement joins TRBV10-3 to TRBJ2-1, with TRBD2 matching 12 bases. This CDR3 spans 16 amino acids. The J segment lost 5 bases and the V segment lost 0 bases, leaving 2 bases of the junction unmatched. Germline CDR1 is ENHRY and CDR2 is SYGVKD. CDR3 sequence reads: CAISESTSGSNNEQFF. The CDR3 nucleotides are TGTGCCATCAGTGAGTCGACTAGCGGGAGTAACAATGAGCAGTTCTTC.

The chain has TRBV11-3 and TRBJ1-1; D remains ambiguous. Looked up from germline, CDR1 is SGHNT and CDR2 is YENEEA. This CDR3 has 16 residues. Trimming cost V 5 bases and J 2 bases, with 18 bases left between them. The CDR3 nucleotides are TGTGCCAGCAGCCCAGGTTCAGTAGGCAGCAACACTGAAGCTTTCTTT. Translating gives CASSPGSVGSNTEAFF.

The chain carries TRBV27 and TRBJ2-5; 10 bases are shared with TRBD1. J gave up 5 bases and V 7 bases, and 4 bases lay outside the gene matches. The CDR3 spans 13 residues. Looked up from germline, CDR1 is MNHEY and CDR2 is SMNVEV (reference sequence). The CDR3 reads CASTGQGGETQYF. Written as DNA, the CDR3 is TGTGCCAGCACAGGACAGGGGGGGGAGACCCAGTACTTC.

This chain connects TRBV5-6 to TRBJ2-3, with 11 bases matching TRBD2. This CDR3 contains 14 residues. J lost 9 bases, V lost 2 bases, and 5 bases had no gene match. From germline, CDR1 is SGHDT and CDR2 YYEEEE. In DNA form, the CDR3 reads TGTGCCAGCAGCTTCACGACTAGCGGGGACACGCAGTATTTT. Protein product: CASSFTTSGDTQYF.